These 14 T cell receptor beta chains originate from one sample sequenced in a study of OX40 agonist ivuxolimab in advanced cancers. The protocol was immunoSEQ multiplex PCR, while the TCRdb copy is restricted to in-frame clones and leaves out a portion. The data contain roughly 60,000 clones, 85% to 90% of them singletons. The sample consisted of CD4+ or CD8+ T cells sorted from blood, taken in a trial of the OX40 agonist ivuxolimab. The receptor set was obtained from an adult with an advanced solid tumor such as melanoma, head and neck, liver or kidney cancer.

The CDR3 sequence is CASSGATGPGELFF. The CDR3 DNA sequence: TGTGCCAGCAGCGGCGCCACAGGGCCCGGGGAGCTGTTTTTT. The V call is TRBV9, the J call TRBJ2-2; weak D call: TRBD1 (6 bases). The CDR3 totals 14 residues. Germline values: CDR1 SGDLS, CDR2 YYNGEE. V was shortened by 3 bases and J by 6 bases, with 12 bases between the two germline ends.

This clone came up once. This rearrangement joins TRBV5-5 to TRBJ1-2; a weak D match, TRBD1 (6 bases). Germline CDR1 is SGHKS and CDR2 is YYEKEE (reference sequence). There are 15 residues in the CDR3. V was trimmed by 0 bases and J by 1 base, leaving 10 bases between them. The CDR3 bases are TGTGCCAGCAGCTTGGCCCCAGGGGTTAACTATGGCTACACCTTC. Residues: CASSLAPGVNYGYTF.

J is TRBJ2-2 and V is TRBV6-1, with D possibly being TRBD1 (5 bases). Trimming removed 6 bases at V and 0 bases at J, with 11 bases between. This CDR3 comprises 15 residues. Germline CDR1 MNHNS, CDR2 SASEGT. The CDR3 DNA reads TGTGCCAGCAGACCTGACAGAGCGAACACCGGGGAGCTGTTTTTT. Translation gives CASRPDRANTGELFF.

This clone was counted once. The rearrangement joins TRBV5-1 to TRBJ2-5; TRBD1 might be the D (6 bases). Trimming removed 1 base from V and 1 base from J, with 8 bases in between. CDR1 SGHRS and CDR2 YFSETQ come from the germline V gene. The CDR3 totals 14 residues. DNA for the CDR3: TGCGCCAGCAGCTTGAACAGGGCCCAAGAGACCCAGTACTTC. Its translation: CASSLNRAQETQYF. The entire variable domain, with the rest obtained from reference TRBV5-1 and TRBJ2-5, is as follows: KAGVTQTPRYLIKTRGQQVTLSCSPISGHRSVSWYQQTPGQGLQFLFEYFSETQRNKGNFPGRFSGRQFSNSRSEMNVSTLELGDSALYLCASSLNRAQETQYFGPGTRLLVL.

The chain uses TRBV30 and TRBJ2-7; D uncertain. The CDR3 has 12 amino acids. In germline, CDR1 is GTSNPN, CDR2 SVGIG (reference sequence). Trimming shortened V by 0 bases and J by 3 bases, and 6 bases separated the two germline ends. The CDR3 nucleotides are TGTGCCTGGAGTGTATCCTACTACGAGCAGTACTTC. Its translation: CAWSVSYYEQYF.

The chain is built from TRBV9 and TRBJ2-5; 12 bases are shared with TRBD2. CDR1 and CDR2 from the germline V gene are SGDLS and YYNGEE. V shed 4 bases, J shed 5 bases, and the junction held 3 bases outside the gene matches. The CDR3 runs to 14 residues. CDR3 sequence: CASSSGLAGETQYF. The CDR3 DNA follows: TGTGCCAGCAGCTCGGGACTAGCGGGCGAGACCCAGTACTTC.

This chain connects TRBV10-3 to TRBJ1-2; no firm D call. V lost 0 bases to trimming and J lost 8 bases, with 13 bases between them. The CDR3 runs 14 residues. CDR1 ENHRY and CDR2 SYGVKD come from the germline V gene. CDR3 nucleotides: TGTGCCATCAGTGAGTCGAGTGGGGTGCCCGGCTACACCTTC. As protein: CAISESSGVPGYTF.

CDR3 protein: CASSTWTGVRMRGYTF. DNA for the CDR3: TGTGCCAGCAGTACCTGGACAGGGGTTAGGATGAGAGGCTACACCTTC. The gene calls are TRBV2 and TRBJ1-2; 9 bases line up with TRBD1. Trimming cost V 5 bases and J 8 bases; bases outside gene matches: 15. CDR3 length equals 16 residues. CDR1 is SNHLY and CDR2 is FYNNEI in the germline V gene. Filled out from reference TRBV2 and TRBJ1-2, the complete variable domain reads EPEVTQTPSHQVTQMGQEVILRCVPISNHLYFYWYRQILGQKVEFLVSFYNNEISEKSEIFDDQFSVERPDGSNFTLKIRSTKLEDSAMYFCASSTWTGVRMRGYTFGSGTRLTVV.

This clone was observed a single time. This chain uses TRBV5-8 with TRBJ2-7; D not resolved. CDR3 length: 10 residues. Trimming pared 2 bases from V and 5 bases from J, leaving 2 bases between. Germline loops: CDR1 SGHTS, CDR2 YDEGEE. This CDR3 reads CASSFHEQYF. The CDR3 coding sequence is TGTGCCAGCAGCTTCCACGAGCAGTACTTC.

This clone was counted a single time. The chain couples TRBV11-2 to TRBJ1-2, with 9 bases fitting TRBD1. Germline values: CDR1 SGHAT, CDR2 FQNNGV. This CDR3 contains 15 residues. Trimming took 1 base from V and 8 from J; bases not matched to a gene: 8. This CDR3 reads CASSLGGQGRRGYTF. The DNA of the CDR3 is TGTGCCAGCAGCTTAGGGGGACAGGGAAGGCGCGGCTACACCTTC.

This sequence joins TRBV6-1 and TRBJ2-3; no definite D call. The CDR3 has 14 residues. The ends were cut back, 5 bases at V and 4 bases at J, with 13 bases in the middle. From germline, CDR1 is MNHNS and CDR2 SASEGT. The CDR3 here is CASSSVSVPDTQYF. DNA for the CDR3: TGTGCCAGCAGTAGTGTATCAGTCCCAGATACGCAGTATTTT.

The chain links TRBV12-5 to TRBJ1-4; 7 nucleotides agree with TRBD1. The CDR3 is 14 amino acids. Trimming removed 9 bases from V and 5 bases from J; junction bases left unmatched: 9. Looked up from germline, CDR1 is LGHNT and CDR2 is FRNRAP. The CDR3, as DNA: TGTGCTAGCGCCCCGGGACAGCGAAATGAAAAACTGTTTTTT. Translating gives CASAPGQRNEKLFF.

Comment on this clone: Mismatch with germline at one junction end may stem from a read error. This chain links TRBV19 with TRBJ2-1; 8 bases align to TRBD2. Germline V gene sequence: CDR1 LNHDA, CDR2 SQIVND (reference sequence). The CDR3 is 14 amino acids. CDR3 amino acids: CASTIAGYENEQFF. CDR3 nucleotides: TGTGCCAGTACTATAGCGGGATATGAAAATGAGCAGTTCTTC.

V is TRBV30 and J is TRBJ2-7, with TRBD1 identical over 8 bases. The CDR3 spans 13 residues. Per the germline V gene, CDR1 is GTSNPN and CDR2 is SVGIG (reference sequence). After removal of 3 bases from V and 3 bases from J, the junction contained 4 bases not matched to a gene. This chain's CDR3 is CAWSPDRVYEQYF. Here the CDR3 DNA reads TGTGCCTGGAGCCCGGACAGGGTCTACGAGCAGTACTTC.